Following are 29 T cell receptor beta chains from one sample sequenced in a study of T cell responses to AZD1222 COVID-19 vaccine. Libraries were prepared by immunoSEQ multiplex PCR; TCRdb keeps only in-frame clonotypes and omits some of them. The profile shows approximately 180,000 clones, around nine tenths of them singletons. The input for sequencing was peripheral blood, taken on day 0 of AZD1222 vaccination. The receptors here all came from an adult in good health.

The rearrangement uses TRBV30 and TRBJ1-1; TRBD1 is a possible D gene (6 bases). The CDR3 loop spans 14 amino acids. Trimming took off 4 bases at V and 3 bases at J, with 15 bases between the two ends. Germline-derived CDR1 and CDR2 are GTSNPN and SVGIG (reference sequence). DNA of the CDR3: TGTGCCTGGACCCCGGGGGCCGTAGACACTGAAGCTTTCTTT. Protein sequence: CAWTPGAVDTEAFF.

This clone was picked up a small number of times. The V call is TRBV10-3, the J call TRBJ1-2; unclear D gene. The V end was cut by 9 bases, the J end by 4 bases, with 15 bases between. Germline V lookup: CDR1 ENHRY, CDR2 SYGVKD. This CDR3 has 13 residues. CDR3 bases: TGTGCCATGGCCAACCAAAACCTCTATGGCTACACCTTC. It encodes CAMANQNLYGYTF.

This rearrangement joins TRBV4-3 to TRBJ1-1, with 8 bases aligning to TRBD1. This CDR3 is 15 amino acids long. Trimming cost V 4 bases and J 5 bases; bases outside gene matches: 9. CDR1 LGHNA and CDR2 YSLEER come from the germline V gene. The CDR3 is CASSLYWTGQTEAFF. CDR3 bases: TGCGCCAGCAGCCTTTATTGGACAGGGCAAACTGAAGCTTTCTTT.

The J gene is TRBJ1-5, the V gene TRBV5-3; D unresolved. TRBV5-3 is classed as an ORF, of uncertain function. The CDR3 runs to 17 residues. Between the trimmed V and J ends, which lost 3 bases and 3 bases, there was a span of 19 bases. CDR3: CARSYECFQHNNQPQHF. The CDR3 DNA is TGTGCCAGAAGCTACGAATGCTTCCAACACAACAATCAGCCCCAGCATTTT.

The chain has TRBV7-9 and TRBJ1-4; a possible D gene is TRBD1 (6 bases). The CDR3 contains 15 residues. Germline loops: CDR1 SEHNR, CDR2 FQNEAQ (reference sequence). The germline V and J ends were trimmed by 5 bases and 10 bases, with 20 bases remaining between them. CDR3 bases: TGTGCCAGCAGCCCGGTTGAGGGGGAGGTTGCAAAACTGTTTTTT. Its protein is CASSPVEGEVAKLFF.

This clone was observed once. The chain's CDR3 is CASSLITSIGEQFF. The CDR3 region has the DNA TGTGCCAGCAGCTTAATTACTAGCATCGGTGAGCAGTTCTTC. J is TRBJ2-1 and V is TRBV7-2; a weak D match, TRBD2 (6 bases). Germline CDR1 is SGHTA and CDR2 is FQGNSA. Trimming stripped 2 bases from V and 9 bases from J, with 14 bases between. The CDR3 totals 14 residues. Looking up the rest from reference TRBV7-2 and TRBJ2-1 gives the full variable domain: GAGVSQSPSNKVTEKGKDVELRCDPISGHTALYWYRQSLGQGLEFLIYFQGNSAPDKSGLPSDRFSAERTGGSVSTLTIQRTQQEDSAVYLCASSLITSIGEQFFGPGTRLTVL.

This clone turned up a few times. The chain links TRBV12-3 or TRBV12-4 to TRBJ1-2; the D gene is possibly TRBD1 (5 bases). The CDR3 loop spans 13 amino acids. V lost 7 bases, J lost 7 bases, and 16 bases lay in between. The CDR3 sequence is CASTPPGTSGYTF. The CDR3, as DNA: TGTGCCAGCACCCCCCCCGGGACGAGTGGCTACACCTTC.

V and J are TRBV5-6 and TRBJ1-4, with TRBD1 as a possible D gene (5 bases). CDR3 length: 13 amino acids. V dropped 4 bases and J dropped 9 bases, with 13 bases sitting between them. In germline, CDR1 is SGHDT, CDR2 YYEEEE. The DNA for the CDR3 is TGTGCCAGCAGCCCGCCGGGACGGCAAAAACTGTTTTTT. Amino acids: CASSPPGRQKLFF. Supplemented by reference TRBV5-6 and TRBJ1-4, the full variable domain reads DAGVTQSPTHLIKTRGQQVTLRCSPKSGHDTVSWYQQALGQGPQFIFQYYEEEERQRGNFPDRFSGHQFPNYSSELNVNALLLGDSALYLCASSPPGRQKLFFGSGTQLSVL.

CDR3 DNA: TGTGCCAGCAGCCAGGCAGGGGGGGCCTACGAGCAGTACTTC. As protein: CASSQAGGAYEQYF. The rearrangement joins TRBV3-1 (or the pseudogene TRBV3-2) to TRBJ2-7; possibly TRBD1 or TRBD2 for D (7 bases each). Germline V gene data show CDR1 as LGHDT and CDR2 as YNNKEL (reference sequence). V dropped 3 bases and J dropped 2 bases, with 11 bases sitting between them. The CDR3 loop spans 14 amino acids.

The sample holds one count of this clone. The rearrangement links TRBV7-9 to TRBJ2-1; 7 nucleotides line up with TRBD1. The V gene's germline CDR1 is SEHNR and CDR2 FQNEAQ (reference sequence). This CDR3 contains 12 residues. The J segment lost 7 bases and the V segment lost 5 bases, leaving 2 bases of the junction unmatched. The CDR3 spells CASSVRGNEQFF. The CDR3, as DNA: TGTGCCAGCAGCGTCAGGGGGAATGAGCAGTTCTTC. Based on the CDR3 plus reference TRBV7-9 and TRBJ2-1, the full variable domain is DTGVSQNPRHKITKRGQNVTFRCDPISEHNRLYWYRQTLGQGPEFLTYFQNEAQLEKSRLLSDRFSAERPKGSFSTLEIQRTEQGDSAMYLCASSVRGNEQFFGPGTRLTVL.

The gene calls are TRBV4-2 and TRBJ1-2, with 7 bases fitting TRBD1. Losses at the gene ends were 4 bases for V and 4 bases for J; bases not matched to a gene: 9. The CDR3 runs to 15 residues. Looked up from germline, CDR1 is LGHNA and CDR2 is YNFKEQ. The CDR3 DNA follows: TGTGCCAGCAGCCCTCCGGGACAGATATTCTATGGCTACACCTTC. Translating gives CASSPPGQIFYGYTF.

The rearrangement joins TRBV18 to TRBJ2-7; either TRBD1 or TRBD2 may fit D (5 bases each). Between the trimmed V and J ends, which lost 8 bases and 5 bases, there was a span of 16 bases. The CDR3 is 13 amino acids. Looked up from germline, CDR1 is KGHSH and CDR2 is LQKENI. The CDR3 region has the DNA TGTGCCAGCCACCTCTGGGGGACCGACGAGCAGTACTTC. Translating gives CASHLWGTDEQYF.

This clone has a single count. V gene TRBV4-1 combines with J gene TRBJ1-2; D may be TRBD1 (5 bases). CDR1 is MGHRA, CDR2 YSYEKL, per germline. The V end was cut by 0 bases, the J end by 3 bases, with 8 bases between. There are 14 residues in the CDR3. The CDR3 protein is CASSQEGRDYGYTF. The CDR3, as DNA: TGCGCCAGCAGCCAAGAGGGCAGGGACTATGGCTACACCTTC.

V usage is TRBV11-2 and J usage is TRBJ2-4; D not resolved. V was clipped by 6 bases and J by 4 bases, with 10 bases between them. This CDR3 has 13 amino acids. Germline CDR1 SGHAT, CDR2 FQNNGV. CDR3 coding DNA: TGTGCCAGCAGTCCCGACCCAAAAAACATTCAGTACTTC. It translates to CASSPDPKNIQYF.

The CDR3 DNA is TGTGCCAGCAGCGTACTGACAGGCGCGAACACTGAAGCTTTCTTT. This gives the protein CASSVLTGANTEAFF. The chain has TRBV9 and TRBJ1-1; D perhaps matches TRBD1 (6 bases). Germline loops: CDR1 SGDLS, CDR2 YYNGEE. Trimming stripped 1 base from V and 1 base from J, with 11 bases between. The CDR3 runs to 15 residues.

V usage is TRBV29-1 and J usage is TRBJ2-5, with D unclear. The CDR3 length is 13 residues. Germline-derived CDR1 and CDR2 are SQVTM and ANQGSEA. V was shortened by 1 base and J by 5 bases, with 11 bases between the two germline ends. The CDR3 reads CSVEVVVGETQYF. The CDR3 DNA follows: TGCAGCGTTGAAGTGGTAGTTGGGGAGACCCAGTACTTC.

V usage is TRBV5-1 and J usage is TRBJ2-5, with D possibly being TRBD1 or TRBD2 (5 bases each). There are 14 residues in the CDR3. Looked up from germline, CDR1 is SGHRS and CDR2 is YFSETQ. Trimming cost V 4 bases and J 3 bases, with 13 bases left between them. The CDR3 loop is CASSLTLGEETQYF. The CDR3 DNA reads as TGCGCCAGCAGCCTCACACTAGGGGAAGAGACCCAGTACTTC. Together with reference TRBV5-1 and TRBJ2-5, the CDR3 gives the full variable domain: KAGVTQTPRYLIKTRGQQVTLSCSPISGHRSVSWYQQTPGQGLQFLFEYFSETQRNKGNFPGRFSGRQFSNSRSEMNVSTLELGDSALYLCASSLTLGEETQYFGPGTRLLVL.

This clone appeared once. This sequence joins TRBV19 and TRBJ1-5; the match to TRBD1 covers 7 bases. The CDR3 runs 15 residues. V lost 3 bases and J lost 4; bases outside the gene matches: 6. Germline loops: CDR1 LNHDA, CDR2 SQIVND (reference sequence). The CDR3 sequence is CASSMKARGNQPQHF. In DNA, the CDR3 is TGTGCCAGTAGTATGAAGGCCAGGGGGAATCAGCCCCAGCATTTT. The variable domain in full, with the rest retrieved from reference TRBV19 and TRBJ1-5, is DGGITQSPKYLFRKEGQNVTLSCEQNLNHDAMYWYRQDPGQGLRLIYYSQIVNDFQKGDIAEGYSVSREKKESFPLTVTSAQKNPTAFYLCASSMKARGNQPQHFGDGTRLSIL.

This sequence joins TRBV11-3 and TRBJ2-7, with a possible D match to TRBD2 (5 bases). This CDR3 is 13 amino acids long. Germline values: CDR1 SGHNT, CDR2 YENEEA. V lost 5 bases and J 0 bases, leaving 8 bases between the germline ends. The chain's CDR3 is CASSRGGSYEQYF. The CDR3 DNA reads TGTGCCAGCAGCCGAGGAGGCTCCTACGAGCAGTACTTC.

This rearrangement joins TRBV13 to TRBJ2-1, with D perhaps assigned TRBD1 or TRBD2 (5 bases each). The CDR3 totals 15 residues. Germline V gene data show CDR1 as PRHDT and CDR2 as FYEKMQ (reference sequence). Between the trimmed V and J ends, which lost 1 base and 4 bases, there was a span of 11 bases. The CDR3 DNA sequence: TGTGCCAGCAGCTTAGCTTCCGAGGGGTACAATGAGCAGTTCTTC. Amino acids: CASSLASEGYNEQFF.

The chain employs TRBV12-3 or TRBV12-4 and TRBJ1-2; the D gene is possibly TRBD1 (5 bases). CDR3 size: 13 residues. V lost 3 bases to trimming and J lost 8 bases, with 13 bases between them. Here the CDR3 DNA reads TGTGCCAGCAGTTTGGAAGGGCAGGGCGGCTACACCTTC. Its translation is CASSLEGQGGYTF.

This rearrangement joins TRBV7-9 to TRBJ2-3; TRBD1 matches 12 bases. This CDR3 is built from 16 residues. Germline V gene sequence: CDR1 SEHNR, CDR2 FQNEAQ (reference sequence). V lost 5 bases, J lost 5 bases, and 8 bases stayed unmatched. CDR3 sequence: CASSLGTGGWGDTQYF. As DNA, the CDR3 is TGTGCCAGCAGCCTCGGGACAGGGGGCTGGGGAGATACGCAGTATTTT.

The gene calls are TRBV27 and TRBJ2-7; 8 nucleotides line up with TRBD2. J lost 3 bases, V lost 4 bases, and 8 bases had no gene match. Looked up from germline, CDR1 is MNHEY and CDR2 is SMNVEV (reference sequence). The CDR3 has 15 residues. The CDR3 DNA reads as TGTGCCAGCAGTTCCTCCGGGACTAGTTACTACGAGCAGTACTTC. This encodes CASSSSGTSYYEQYF.

The chain employs TRBV5-8 and TRBJ1-6; no clear D. Germline V gives CDR1 SGHTS, CDR2 YDEGEE. The CDR3 runs 17 residues. V was pared by 0 bases and J by 7 bases, with 17 bases between. The CDR3 spells CASSLVLGPTGNSPLHF. The CDR3 nucleotides are TGTGCCAGCAGCTTGGTATTAGGGCCGACGGGGAATTCACCCCTCCACTTT.

The chain employs TRBV19 and TRBJ1-1, with D maybe TRBD1 (5 bases). With 6 bases removed from V and 5 bases from J, the gap between germline ends came to 13 bases. This CDR3 contains 13 residues. The germline V gene encodes CDR1 LNHDA and CDR2 SQIVND (reference sequence). This CDR3 is CASSQGRETEAFF. The CDR3 region has the DNA TGTGCCAGTAGCCAGGGTCGCGAAACTGAAGCTTTCTTT.

The chain has TRBV5-5 and TRBJ1-2; D ambiguous. Trimming cost V 1 base and J 4 bases, with 8 bases left between them. CDR3 length: 13 residues. From germline, CDR1 is SGHKS and CDR2 YYEKEE (reference sequence). The CDR3 coding sequence is TGTGCCAGCAGCTTGAGGCAGGTCTATGGCTACACCTTC. Translating it yields CASSLRQVYGYTF.

The chain combines TRBV7-9 with TRBJ1-1, with D perhaps TRBD1 (6 bases). CDR3 length: 15 amino acids. From germline, CDR1 is SEHNR and CDR2 FQNEAQ (reference sequence). Trimming took 10 bases from V and 0 from J, leaving 18 bases between them. Written as DNA, the CDR3 is TGTGCCACCTCTGGGGGGGCAAATATGAACACTGAAGCTTTCTTT. This sequence encodes CATSGGANMNTEAFF.

This clone was recorded a few times. V is TRBV10-3 and J is TRBJ2-5; D gene ambiguous. Trimming shortened V by 2 bases and J by 4 bases, and 11 bases separated the two germline ends. This CDR3 comprises 14 residues. Germline lookup yields CDR1 ENHRY and CDR2 SYGVKD. The DNA of the CDR3 is TGTGCCATCAGTGAGGGTACGGTAAGAGAGACCCAGTACTTC. Its protein product is CAISEGTVRETQYF.

The chain combines TRBV7-2 with TRBJ1-2; D perhaps matches TRBD1 (6 bases). The CDR3 totals 12 residues. V was trimmed by 4 bases and J by 5 bases, leaving 8 bases between them. Looked up from germline, CDR1 is SGHTA and CDR2 is FQGNSA. The CDR3 region is CASSYTGYGYTF. DNA of the CDR3: TGTGCCAGCAGCTATACAGGGTATGGCTACACCTTC.